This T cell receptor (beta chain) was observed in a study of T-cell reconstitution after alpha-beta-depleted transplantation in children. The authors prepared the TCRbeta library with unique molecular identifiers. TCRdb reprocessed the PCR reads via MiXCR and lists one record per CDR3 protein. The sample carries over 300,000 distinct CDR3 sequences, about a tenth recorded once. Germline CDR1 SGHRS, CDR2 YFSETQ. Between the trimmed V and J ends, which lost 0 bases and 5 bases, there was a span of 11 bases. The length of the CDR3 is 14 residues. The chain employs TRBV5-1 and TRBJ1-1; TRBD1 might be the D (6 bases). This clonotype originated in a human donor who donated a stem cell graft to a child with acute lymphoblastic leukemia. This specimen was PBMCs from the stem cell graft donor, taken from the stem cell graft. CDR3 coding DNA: TGCGCCAGCAGCTTGGAGAACAGGGAAACTGAAGCTTTCTTT. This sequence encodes CASSLENRETEAFF. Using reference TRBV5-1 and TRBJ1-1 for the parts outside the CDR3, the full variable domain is KAGVTQTPRYLIKTRGQQVTLSCSPISGHRSVSWYQQTPGQGLQFLFEYFSETQRNKGNFPGRFSGRQFSNSRSEMNVSTLELGDSALYLCASSLENRETEAFFGQGTRLTVV.